This T cell receptor (beta chain) was sequenced in a study of T cell responses to AZD1222 COVID-19 vaccine. General observations from the study: Vaccine-associated CD4 TCRs spanned spike, dominant at 160-218 and 743-854. In the spike-specific TCR repertoire, nearly half reportedly target unmutated variant regions. Receipt of two AZD1222 doses was followed by a rise in Spike-specific TCR breadth and depth. The number of AZD1222 recipients seropositive at baseline was only 5 to 7.

In this sample, this clone turned up once. Its target is not known. Produced via immunoSEQ multiplex PCR; TCRdb's table is partial and in-frame only. Counted here are about 180,000 clones, 85% to 95% occurring once; the ten biggest clones make up roughly 1%. Trimming shortened V by 0 bases and J by 0 bases, and 5 bases separated the two germline ends. CDR1 MNHEY and CDR2 SVGAGI come from the germline V gene. The CDR3 sequence is 14 residues long. The source material was peripheral blood, sampled 28 days after the second dose of the MenACWY control vaccine. The chain employs TRBV6-5 and TRBJ1-2, with D uncertain. This sequence was found in an adult who received the MenACWY meningococcal vaccine as a control. The CDR3 reads CASSYSGPNYGYTF. CDR3 nucleotide sequence: TGTGCCAGCAGTTACTCGGGTCCTAACTATGGCTACACCTTC.